This T cell receptor beta chain was sequenced for a study of blood T cell repertoires in COVID-19. TCRdb's table, derived via immunoSEQ multiplex PCR, lists solely in-frame clones and lacks some. The table lists 200,000 to 300,000 clones, 85% to 90% of them singletons. The length of the CDR3 is 20 residues. V was pared by 0 bases and J by 4 bases, with 13 bases of the junction left unmatched. Per the germline V gene, CDR1 is LNHNV and CDR2 is YYDKDF (reference sequence). This clone was seen once. Enrolment of Seattle patients took place during active infection, and they were followed longitudinally. The chain couples TRBV15 to TRBJ2-5, with 14 bases fitting TRBD2. This TCR was sampled from an older woman with COVID-19, enrolled during active disease. Input material: peripheral blood. CDR3 sequence reads: CATSRDRGTGTSGSLETQYF. In nucleotides, the CDR3 is TGTGCCACCAGCAGAGATAGGGGGACCGGGACTAGCGGGAGTCTAGAGACCCAGTACTTC.